This TCR beta chain was observed in a study of T cells in Graves' hyperthyroidism and ophthalmopathy. In the case of this clonotype: Its antigen is unknown.

This CDR3 spans 15 amino acids. CDR1 and CDR2 from the germline V gene are SQVTM and ANQGSEA. V was trimmed by 0 bases and J by 5 bases, leaving 16 bases between them. Study-wide results and caveats: Blood also contained most expanded thyroid clonotypes above 0.001.

Amplification targeted TCR beta CDR3 regions from RNA transcripts. TCR CDR3 regions were first amplified by RT-PCR with HTBI primers. TCRdb itself ran the multiplex PCR reads through MiXCR, one entry per CDR3 protein. The sample has 310,000 or so distinct CDR3 sequences, approximately 15% seen once. The specimen was blood. This clonotype was obtained from a woman between 55 and 75 years old with Graves' ophthalmopathy. The V and J genes are TRBV29-1 and TRBJ2-5, with D unclear. The chain's CDR3 is CSVEDSPFPGETQYF. For the CDR3, the DNA is TGCAGCGTTGAAGATTCCCCTTTTCCCGGGGAGACCCAGTACTTC.